This TCR beta chain was recorded in a study of blood T cell repertoires in COVID-19. Measured with immunoSEQ multiplex PCR; TCRdb has only the in-frame clones, and not every one. Among over 65,000 clones listed, 87% were seen once. The germline V gene encodes CDR1 LGHDT and CDR2 YNNKEL (reference sequence). With 0 bases removed from V and 8 bases from J, the gap between germline ends came to 10 bases. CDR3 size: 13 residues. This receptor was obtained from a human donor in a cohort sampled during active COVID-19. The sequencing input was peripheral blood. The J gene is TRBJ1-2, the V gene TRBV3-1 (or the pseudogene TRBV3-2), with D possibly matching TRBD1 (6 bases). CDR3 loop: CASSQDGGRGYTF. Here the CDR3 DNA reads TGTGCCAGCAGCCAAGATGGGGGCAGAGGCTACACCTTC.